The T cell receptor (beta chain) under discussion was sequenced for a study of CD8 T cells in ankylosing spondylitis. Findings of the study overall: What appeared characteristic of ankylosing spondylitis blood was a TCR beta motif of several highly homologous variants. Certain motif variants had earlier appeared in reactive arthritis synovial fluid and blood. As for the disease-linked clones, they showed a CD8+ phenotype and occurred at relatively low frequencies in peripheral blood.

CDR3 length: 13 amino acids. The germline V gene encodes CDR1 MDHEN and CDR2 SYDVKM. Trimming stripped 6 bases from V and 4 bases from J, with 12 bases between. This clonotype was picked up a small number of times. Antigen unknown. From the 5' RACE reads, TCRdb called clonotypes with MiXCR, one entry per CDR3 protein. The table has roughly 400,000 distinct CDR3 sequences, about 20% seen once. The sample consisted of blood, either unsorted or a sorted T cell fraction (not recorded which). The sequence was collected from a male donor with ankylosing spondylitis. The V gene is TRBV28, the J gene TRBJ2-5; D not resolved. The CDR3 sequence: CASSQRARETQYF. The CDR3 nucleotides read TGTGCCAGCAGCCAACGAGCCCGAGAGACCCAGTACTTC.